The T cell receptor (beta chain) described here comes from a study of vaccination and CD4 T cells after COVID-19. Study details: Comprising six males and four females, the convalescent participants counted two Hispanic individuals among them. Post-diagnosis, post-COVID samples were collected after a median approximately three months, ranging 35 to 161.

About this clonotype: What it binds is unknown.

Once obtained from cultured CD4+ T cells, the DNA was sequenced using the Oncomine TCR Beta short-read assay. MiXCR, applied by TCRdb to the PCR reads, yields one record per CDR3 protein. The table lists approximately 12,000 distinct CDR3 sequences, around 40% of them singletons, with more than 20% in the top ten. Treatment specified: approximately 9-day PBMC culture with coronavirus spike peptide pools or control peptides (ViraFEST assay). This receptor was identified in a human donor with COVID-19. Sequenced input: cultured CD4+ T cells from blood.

The CDR3 region has the DNA TGTGCCAGCAGTCTGACCCGCGCTGAAGCTTTCTTT. It encodes CASSLTRAEAFF. This chain joins TRBV28 and TRBJ1-1; unclear D gene. CDR1 is MDHEN and CDR2 is SYDVKM in the germline V gene. Trimming removed 5 bases from V and 6 bases from J, with 10 bases in between. The CDR3 is 12 amino acids. Filled out from reference TRBV28 and TRBJ1-1, the complete variable domain reads DVKVTQSSRYLVKRTGEKVFLECVQDMDHENMFWYRQDPGLGLRLIYFSYDVKMKEKGDIPEGYSVSREKKERFSLILESASTNQTSMYLCASSLTRAEAFFGQGTRLTVV.